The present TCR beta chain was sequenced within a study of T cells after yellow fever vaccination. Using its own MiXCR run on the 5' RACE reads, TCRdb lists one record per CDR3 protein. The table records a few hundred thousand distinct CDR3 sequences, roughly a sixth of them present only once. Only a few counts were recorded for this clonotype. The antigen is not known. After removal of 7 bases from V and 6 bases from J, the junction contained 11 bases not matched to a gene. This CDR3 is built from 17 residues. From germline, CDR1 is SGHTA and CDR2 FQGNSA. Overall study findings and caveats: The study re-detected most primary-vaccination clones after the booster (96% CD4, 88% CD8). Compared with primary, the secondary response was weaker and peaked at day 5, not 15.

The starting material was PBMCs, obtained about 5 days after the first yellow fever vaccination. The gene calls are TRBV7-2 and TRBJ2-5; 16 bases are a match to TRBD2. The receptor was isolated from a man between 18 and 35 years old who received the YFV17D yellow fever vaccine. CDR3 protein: CASNLEGTSGGAQTQYF. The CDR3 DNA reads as TGTGCCAGCAACTTGGAAGGGACTAGCGGGGGGGCCCAGACCCAGTACTTC.